These 14 T cell receptor beta chains originate from one sample sequenced in a study of blood T cell repertoires in COVID-19. Libraries were prepared by immunoSEQ multiplex PCR; TCRdb keeps only in-frame clonotypes and omits some of them. The sample consists of 190,000 or so clones, just under 85% of them appearing once. What was sequenced was peripheral blood. The receptors derive from a man aged 60-69 years with COVID-19, enrolled during active disease.

To note about this clone: Mismatch with germline at one junction end may stem from a read error. The chain uses TRBV6-6 and TRBJ1-6; D not resolved. In germline, CDR1 is MNHNY, CDR2 SVGAGI (reference sequence). The CDR3 is 12 residues long. CDR3 loop: CASSYRGGPQDF. CDR3 nucleotide sequence: TGTGCCAGCAGTTACCGGGGTGGTCCCCAGGACTTT.

This chain connects TRBV5-8 to TRBJ2-7, with TRBD2 matching over 8 bases. The germline gives CDR1 SGHTS, CDR2 YDEGEE. CDR3 length: 15 amino acids. Trimming cost V 0 bases and J 2 bases; bases outside gene matches: 4. The CDR3: CASSLAGGATYEQYF. The CDR3 DNA reads as TGTGCCAGCAGCTTGGCCGGGGGGGCGACCTACGAGCAGTACTTC. Full variable domain (outside the CDR3, taken from reference TRBV5-8 and TRBJ2-7): EAGVTQSPTHLIKTRGQQATLRCSPISGHTSVYWYQQALGLGLQFLLWYDEGEERNRGNFPPRFSGRQFPNYSSELNVNALELEDSALYLCASSLAGGATYEQYFGPGTRLTVT.

The CDR3 nucleotides read TGTGCCAGCAGCCGTGGGACCGCGGGACTGCAGTACTTC. Amino acids: CASSRGTAGLQYF. The rearrangement links TRBV14 to TRBJ2-7; D is possibly TRBD2 (6 bases). This CDR3 has 13 amino acids. Deletions cut 4 bases from V and 9 bases from J, with 16 bases between. From germline, CDR1 is SGHDN and CDR2 FVKESK.

V is TRBV7-9 and J is TRBJ1-5; D is perhaps TRBD1 (6 bases). Looked up from germline, CDR1 is SEHNR and CDR2 is FQNEAQ (reference sequence). V gave up 1 base and J gave up 0 bases, with 10 bases separating them. This CDR3 spans 16 amino acids. CDR3 in amino acids: CASSLGTGNSNQPQHF. The CDR3, as DNA: TGTGCCAGCAGCTTAGGTACAGGGAATAGCAATCAGCCCCAGCATTTT.

J is TRBJ2-2 and V is TRBV6-2 or TRBV6-3; tentative D call: TRBD1 (5 bases). The CDR3 has 16 residues. Germline V gene data show CDR1 as MNHEY and CDR2 as SVGEGT. Between the trimmed V and J ends, which lost 6 bases and 4 bases, there was a span of 18 bases. For the CDR3, the DNA is TGTGCCAGCAGCCCCGGGCAGGGCTGGGGCACCGGGGAGCTGTTTTTT. This sequence encodes CASSPGQGWGTGELFF.

The chain has TRBV6-5 and TRBJ1-6; D call uncertain. Looked up from germline, CDR1 is MNHEY and CDR2 is SVGAGI. V was shortened by 9 bases and J by 5 bases, with 17 bases between the two germline ends. The CDR3 contains 15 residues. CDR3 bases: TGTGCCAGTGGCCTAGTTACGGTTAATAATTCACCCCTCCACTTT. Translated, it gives CASGLVTVNNSPLHF.

The rearrangement joins TRBV2 to TRBJ1-1, with 8 bases that match TRBD1. Trimming took 5 bases from V and 1 from J; bases not matched to a gene: 12. The germline CDR1 and CDR2 sequences are SNHLY and FYNNEI. The CDR3 contains 17 residues. The CDR3 sequence: CASSSDRTGLRNTEAFF. The CDR3 nucleotides are TGTGCCAGCAGTTCCGATAGGACAGGGCTTAGGAACACTGAAGCTTTCTTT.

This clone was seen once. The V gene is TRBV5-1, the J gene TRBJ1-5; 11 nucleotides align to TRBD1. The CDR3 covers 15 residues. The junction had 6 bases not matched to a gene; V was cut back by 2 bases and J by 8 bases. Germline lookup yields CDR1 SGHRS and CDR2 YFSETQ. The CDR3 reads CASSLSGQGDKPQHF. DNA of the CDR3: TGCGCCAGCAGCTTATCGGGACAGGGGGACAAGCCCCAGCATTTT. The full variable domain, completed using reference TRBV5-1 and TRBJ1-5, is KAGVTQTPRYLIKTRGQQVTLSCSPISGHRSVSWYQQTPGQGLQFLFEYFSETQRNKGNFPGRFSGRQFSNSRSEMNVSTLELGDSALYLCASSLSGQGDKPQHFGDGTRLSIL.

The table lists this clone with a count of one. This chain links TRBV3-1 (or the pseudogene TRBV3-2) with TRBJ2-1; 11 bases match TRBD2. With V trimmed by 4 bases and J by 1 base, 12 bases remained unmatched. The CDR3 has 19 amino acids. Germline loops: CDR1 LGHDT, CDR2 YNNKEL (reference sequence). CDR3 protein: CASSPIDLLAGESYNEQFF. In DNA, the CDR3 is TGTGCCAGCAGCCCGATTGATTTACTAGCGGGAGAATCCTACAATGAGCAGTTCTTC.

The chain links TRBV28 to TRBJ1-2; D is uncertain. CDR3 size: 12 residues. V shed 2 bases and J shed 8 bases, with 9 bases lying between them. In germline, CDR1 is MDHEN, CDR2 SYDVKM. The CDR3 nucleotides read TGTGCCAGCAGTTTAGGTGACACGGGCTACACCTTC. Amino acids: CASSLGDTGYTF.

The CDR3 is CASSYSPQSYNSPLHF. DNA for the CDR3: TGTGCCAGCAGTTACTCTCCACAAAGCTATAATTCACCCCTCCACTTT. This chain connects TRBV6-5 to TRBJ1-6, with no clear D. Trimming took off 0 bases at V and 3 bases at J, with 9 bases between the two ends. The CDR3 has 16 amino acids. Germline CDR1 and CDR2: MNHEY and SVGAGI.

The chain is built from TRBV29-1 and TRBJ1-1; possible D gene TRBD1, 5 bases. The germline gives CDR1 SQVTM, CDR2 ANQGSEA. Trimming shortened V by 7 bases and J by 3 bases, and 15 bases separated the two germline ends. The CDR3 is 13 amino acids. The DNA for the CDR3 is TGCAGCGGCGATCAGGGTAAATACACTGAAGCTTTCTTT. Translated, it gives CSGDQGKYTEAFF.

This clone was seen a few times. The chain employs TRBV6-5 and TRBJ1-1; tentatively, D is TRBD1 (5 bases). Trimming shortened V by 6 bases and J by 4 bases, and 15 bases separated the two germline ends. Germline V gives CDR1 MNHEY, CDR2 SVGAGI. This CDR3 is built from 14 residues. The CDR3 reads CASSHPGGSTEAFF. Written as DNA, the CDR3 is TGTGCCAGCAGCCACCCCGGGGGGAGCACTGAAGCTTTCTTT.

The chain couples TRBV5-1 to TRBJ2-7; D gene unclear. The germline V gene encodes CDR1 SGHRS and CDR2 YFSETQ. The V gene lost 0 bases and the J gene lost 5 bases, with 9 bases spanning the gap. This CDR3 comprises 13 residues. The CDR3 loop is CASSLVVEDEQYF. DNA of the CDR3: TGCGCCAGCAGCTTGGTAGTAGAGGACGAGCAGTACTTC.